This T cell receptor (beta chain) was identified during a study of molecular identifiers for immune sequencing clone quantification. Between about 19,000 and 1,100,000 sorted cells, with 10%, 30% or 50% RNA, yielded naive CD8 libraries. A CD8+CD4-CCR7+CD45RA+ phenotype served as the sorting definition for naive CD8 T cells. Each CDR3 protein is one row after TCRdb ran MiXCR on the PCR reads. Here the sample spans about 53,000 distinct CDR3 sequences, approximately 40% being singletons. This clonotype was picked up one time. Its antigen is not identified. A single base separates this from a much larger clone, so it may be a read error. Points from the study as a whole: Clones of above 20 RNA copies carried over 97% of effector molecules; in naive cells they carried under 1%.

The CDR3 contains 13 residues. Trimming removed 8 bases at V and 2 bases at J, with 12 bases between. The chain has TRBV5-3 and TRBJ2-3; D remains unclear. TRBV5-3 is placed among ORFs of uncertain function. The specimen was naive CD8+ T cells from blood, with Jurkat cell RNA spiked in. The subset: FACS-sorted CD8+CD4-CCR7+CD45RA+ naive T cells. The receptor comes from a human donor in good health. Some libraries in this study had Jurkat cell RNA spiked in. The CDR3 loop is CASTSVSTDTQYF. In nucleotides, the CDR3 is TGTGCCAGCACCAGCGTGTCCACAGATACGCAGTATTTT.